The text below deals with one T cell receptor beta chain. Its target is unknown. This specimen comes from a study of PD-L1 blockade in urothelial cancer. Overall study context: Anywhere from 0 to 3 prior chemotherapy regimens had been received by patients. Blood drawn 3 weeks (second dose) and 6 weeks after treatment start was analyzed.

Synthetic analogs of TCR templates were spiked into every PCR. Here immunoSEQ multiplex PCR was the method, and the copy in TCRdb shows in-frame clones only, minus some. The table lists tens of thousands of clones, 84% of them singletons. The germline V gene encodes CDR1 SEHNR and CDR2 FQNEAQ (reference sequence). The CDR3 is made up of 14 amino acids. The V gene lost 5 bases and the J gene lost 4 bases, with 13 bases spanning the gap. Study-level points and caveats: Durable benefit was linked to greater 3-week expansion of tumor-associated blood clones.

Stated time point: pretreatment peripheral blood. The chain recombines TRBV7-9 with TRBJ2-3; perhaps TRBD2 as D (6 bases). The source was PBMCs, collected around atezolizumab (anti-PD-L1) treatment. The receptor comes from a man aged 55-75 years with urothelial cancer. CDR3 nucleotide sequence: TGTGCCAGCAGCCCCGAGAGGGAGGCAGATACGCAGTATTTT. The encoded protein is CASSPEREADTQYF.